This TCR beta chain emerged from a study of cytomegalovirus exposure and HLA in healthy donors (dated 2017 in TCRdb). Looking at the study overall: In an earlier analysis of 550 to 750 of the donors, around 290 Gb of sequence data and 117 million unique TCR beta sequences from about 179 million T cells were reported. Roughly 310 gigabases of sequencing data and around 87 million unique TCR sequences were included in an early release covering around 650 HLA-typed donors. Of the roughly 400 genotyped donors, around 81% fell in the genetic ancestry cluster associated with self-reported Caucasian donors. The aim of the study was to test whether cataloging public T cell receptors could identify signatures of past pathogen exposure. The T cell repertoires of under 750 subjects were profiled by immunosequencing and related to cytomegalovirus serostatus. Besides the first cohort of about 730 subjects, a separate validation cohort made up of roughly 130 different subjects was used. High-throughput TCR immunosequencing, statistical association of individual TCRs with disease status, and machine learning were combined to predict cytomegalovirus infection status. To study patterns of TCR occurrence, a later analysis re-analyzed previously published TCR beta repertoires from just over 650 donors and added high-resolution HLA genotyping. Rather than drawing on any new phenotypic data, the later analysis identified candidate immune exposures from TCR beta sequences and the way those sequences occurred across donors. An earlier analysis of 500 to 750 of the donors applied high-throughput TCR beta sequencing to assess whether each TCR beta V gene segment acted as functional or pseudogenic. Donor age, sex, ethnicity and CMV serostatus were collected together with the repertoire data. A later genetic analysis took genome-wide SNP genotypes for about 55% of the 666 donors and used that subset as a discovery cohort. All discovery cohort repertoires had been generated on a single sequencing platform. Class I and class II HLA loci were covered by the typing at four-digit resolution. Typing coverage varied by locus: roughly 629-630 donors for A, B, C, DRB1 and DQB1; roughly 520 for DQA1; about 570 for DPA1; roughly 450 for DPB1. Four to six DR-DQ haplotypes were handled as single units for association and clustering, since linkage in the cohort was strong. Across around 400 genotyped donors of the cohort, an average of about 200,000 unique TCR beta nucleotide sequences per donor were sequenced, and 15% to 20% of those sequences were non-productive.

Concerning this clone: Its antigen is still unknown. No base qualities exist here, and no much larger clone lies one base off it.

The cohort was made up of about 610 healthy bone marrow donors. Cohort members were all nominally healthy when sampled, although unrecorded immune exposures were likely present. The donor was CMV seropositive and was included in the group of 250 to 350 seropositive cohort members. A peripheral blood sample was collected from each donor, and TCR beta sequencing was performed on peripheral blood mononuclear cells. Genomic DNA extraction from the blood cell samples was performed with the Qiagen DNeasy Blood Extraction Kit. The CDR3, cysteine through phenylalanine, is 16 amino acids long. This entry keeps only the CDR3 DNA: 48 bases, framed from base 1. The germline V and J ends show losses of 0 bases and 3 bases respectively, and no gene match explains 5 bases of the junction. CDR1 and CDR2, looked up from the germline V gene (reference sequence), are GTSNPN and SVGIG. Beyond this particular receptor, the publication reports: Most TCR sequences were observed very rarely across donors, whereas some public TCRs were present in many individuals. In a later analysis, HLA-associated TCR beta chains showed more clonal expansion and lower generation probabilities than non-associated chains that were equally common. In vitro tests confirmed that a few of the cytomegalovirus-associated TCR beta chains recognize cytomegalovirus antigens. In a later analysis, most CMV-associated TCR beta chains were found to appear HLA-restricted, with HLA associations seemingly driven largely by CMV exposure. Several of the top co-occurrence clusters appeared to be linked to parvovirus B19, influenza, CMV and Epstein-Barr virus, according to a later analysis. A further reported finding was that TCR beta sequences accurately predicted the HLA-A and HLA-B alleles for most subjects in the first cohort. The classifier was reported to diagnose cytomegalovirus status with high specificity and sensitivity in both the original cohort and the validation cohort. The sequencing pipeline was judged likely to have produced a cluster of highly shared sequence variants as a technical artifact. The cohort was sequenced for TCR beta chains only, and without alpha or paired-chain data the features that could be detected were limited. CMV serostatus was the only immune exposure information available for the cohort. Roughly 17 rarely observed V segments, including chromosome 9 orphons, were excluded from the earlier analysis of a few hundred of the donors because counts were too low. The presence/absence analyses assumed that sequencing depth was roughly uniform across donors, and that assumption may not be true. According to a later genetic analysis, donors in an Asian-associated ancestry cluster had fewer N-insertions in productive TCRs than the approximately 670-donor mean. HLA typing was unavailable for some donors at each locus, so association tests used only the typed subset. When HLA alleles, especially DR and DQ, strongly co-occurred, TCR associations were difficult to assign to individual alleles. In an earlier analysis of approximately 600 of the donors, most TCR beta V segments were observed in productive rearrangements about 87% or about 30% of the time, broadly matching IMGT annotations. In the study, approximately 160 TCR beta chains were listed as associated with cytomegalovirus. At a false discovery rate of 0.05, a later analysis linked 15,000 to 20,000 TCR beta sequences to specific HLA alleles. In a later analysis, the rate of TCR association differed among HLA loci, with DRB1 alleles having the most associated TCRs and HLA-C alleles having the fewest. The authors suggested that the approach could potentially be generalized to other disease states and immunological phenotypes. Some IMGT-functional V segments, including TRBV6-2 and TRBV6-3, could not be distinguished by the 87-base-pair reads and were therefore excluded. An association between a missense DCLRE1C variant and V-gene and J-gene trimming of TCR beta chains was found in a later genetic analysis and replicated in an independent cohort. Correlated functional status among segregating V segments might be attributable to linkage disequilibrium, but an unknown experimental factor could not be ruled out.

The library relied on the immunoSEQ multiplex PCR assay. The multiplex PCR relied on a mix of 60 forward primers for TCR Vbeta segments and 13 reverse primers for TCR Jbeta segments. Amplification of the CDR3 region of rearranged TCR beta genes was performed with a multiplex PCR assay on genomic DNA. Amplified TCR beta libraries were sequenced as 87-base-pair reads on the Illumina HiSeq System. Per the original workflow: A later analysis counted about 80 million unique TCR beta chains across the approximately 700 repertoires, and roughly 10 million of these chains were shared by at least two donors. A nearest-neighbor algorithm error-corrected the raw reads and collapsed the reads into unique sequences, merging closely related sequences to remove PCR and sequencing errors. CDR3 sequences were aligned to IMGT reference sequences to assign V, D and J gene segments. For a sequence to be retained, at least a six-nucleotide match to both a V gene segment and a J gene segment was required. A rearrangement was called productive if the CDR3 had no stop codons and remained in frame with V and J, and every other rearrangement was called non-productive. Following IMGT convention, CDR3 was defined as the stretch from the second conserved V-encoded cysteine up to the conserved J-encoded phenylalanine. Sequences without an unambiguous match to a single V gene segment were excluded from the earlier analysis of 500 to 700 of the donors. In an earlier analysis of several hundred of the donors, a V segment was called functional when productive rearrangements were above 56.7%, and segregating when the standard deviation between donors exceeded 5%. A statistical classification framework was built to diagnose cytomegalovirus status from the catalog of TCR beta chain sequences. In a later analysis, V and J genes were assigned by comparing TCR nucleotide sequences against IMGT/GENE-DB human TR gene sequences. In a later analysis, CDR3 sequences and most-parsimonious VDJ recombination scenarios were assigned using the TCRdist pipeline. In a later analysis, each TCR beta chain was defined by its CDR3 amino acid sequence together with its V-gene family, and reads lacking a unique V-gene family were excluded. As a way to deal with suspected cross-contamination and a sequencing artifact, a later analysis dropped 640 or so nucleotide sequences that were highly shared and had low generation probability. For each public chain, a later analysis derived a clonal expansion index from normalized ranks of inferred template counts within each repertoire. Generation probabilities in a later analysis came from a VDJ recombination model fitted to out-of-frame rearrangements, and those results were checked against IGoR. In a later analysis, TCR-TCR, TCR-HLA and TCR-CMV co-occurrence was scored with hypergeometric tests, and a repertoire-size bias correction was applied to TCR pairs. To estimate false discovery rates, a later analysis permuted the HLA or CMV assignments 20 times. In a later analysis, co-occurring TCRs were grouped using DBSCAN, and TCRdist sequence similarity was added for clustering within HLA-allele-positive subsets. For co-occurrence clustering, repertoires with fewer than 30,000 or more than 120,000 public chains were excluded, along with a handful of repertoires with anomalous nucleotide sharing. The source is immuneACCESS, and TCRdb retained only in-frame sequences with V and J called. Part of the clones is not carried over; for the studies checked, unresolved V genes explain less than half of this, and the remainder is unexplained. V and J calls and clone size are given by that table; D and trimming were obtained from the DNA. The sample yields 70,000 to 90,000 clones; 60% to 75% were counted once. About 20% of the sample rests with the top ten.

Here the chain combines TRBV30 and TRBJ2-2; 9 central bases correspond to TRBD2. The clonotype was recovered from a man in his forties in good health and CMV-seropositive. Sequencing was done on a sample of PBMCs. The DNA reads as follows: TGTGCCTGGAGTGTAGGGGGCGGGGGGGACACCGGGGAGCTGTTTTTT. Its coded protein is CAWSVGGGGDTGELFF.